Listed below are T cell receptor beta chains from one sample, sequenced in a study of blood T cell repertoires in COVID-19. Libraries were prepared by immunoSEQ multiplex PCR; TCRdb keeps only in-frame clonotypes and omits some of them. The repertoire holds roughly 360,000 clones, with about 87% as singletons. Sequenced input: PBMCs or T cells enriched from blood (not recorded which). Source of these receptors: a man younger than 45 who had recovered from COVID-19. Each CDR3 is given with its conserved first and last residue. A D gene is named only where the DNA matches it firmly. Clone size is not always given. Where it is, it says once, few, many or a class for expanded clones.

size	V	J	D	DNA	CDR3
NA	TRBV5-4	TRBJ2-7	TRBD2	TGTGCCAGCAGCTTGGGACTAGCGGGCCTCGAGCAGTACTTC	CASSLGLAGLEQYF
NA	TRBV11-1	TRBJ1-1	NA	TGTGCCAGCAGCTTATTGTATTCAGGGCTGAGCACTGAAGCTTTCTTT	CASSLLYSGLSTEAFF
NA	TRBV12-3/TRBV12-4	TRBJ2-7	TRBD1	TGTGCCAGCAGTTTGCAGGGGGTAGAGCAGTACTTC	CASSLQGVEQYF
once	TRBV7-2	TRBJ2-4	NA	TGTGCCAGCAGCTTACAGCGGAACATTCAGTACTTC	CASSLQRNIQYF
NA	TRBV18	TRBJ2-7	TRBD1	TGTGCCAGCTCACGAAACCCCGGGACAGGCACCTACGAGCAGTACTTC	CASSRNPGTGTYEQYF
once	TRBV7-9	TRBJ2-1	NA	TGTGCCAGCAGCTTAGATTCAGGGGCCTACAATGAGCAGTTCTTC	CASSLDSGAYNEQFF
once	TRBV18	TRBJ2-7	TRBD1	TGTGCCAGCTCACAATACAGGGGGTACGAGCAGTACTTC	CASSQYRGYEQYF
NA	TRBV27	TRBJ2-2	NA	TGTGCCAGCAGGCCTCTTACGGGAGAGGTAGTCGGGGAGCTGTTTTTT	CASRPLTGEVVGELFF
few	TRBV7-9	TRBJ2-2	TRBD1	TGTGCCAGCAGCCTAGCCCACCAGGGGGATTACACCGGGGAGCTGTTTTTT	CASSLAHQGDYTGELFF
NA	TRBV15	TRBJ1-3	NA	TGTGCCACCAGCAGAGGGCCGTCCTCTGGAAACACCATATATTTT	CATSRGPSSGNTIYF
once	TRBV6-5	TRBJ1-3	NA	TGTGCCAGCAGTTGGCAAATCTCTGGAAACACCATATATTTT	CASSWQISGNTIYF
few	TRBV7-8	TRBJ1-4	TRBD1	TGTGCCAGCAGCTCTAGGGACAGGGAAAAACTGTTTTTT	CASSSRDREKLFF
NA	TRBV6-5	TRBJ2-5	NA	TGTGCCAGCAGTTCTTCCTCGTACCAAGAGACCCAGTACTTC	CASSSSSYQETQYF
NA	TRBV20-1	TRBJ2-3	NA	TGCAGTGCTAGTACAGGACAGATTATCACAGATACGCAGTATTTT	CSASTGQIITDTQYF
NA	TRBV5-1	TRBJ2-1	TRBD2	TGCGCCAGCAGCACTAGCGGGGTCGAGCAGTTCTTC	CASSTSGVEQFF
NA	TRBV3-1/TRBV3-2	TRBJ2-7	TRBD1	TGTGCCAGCAGCCAAGGCCCCTTAGTGGCAGGGGGCTACGAGCAGTACTTC	CASSQGPLVAGGYEQYF
once	TRBV10-3	TRBJ1-5	NA	TGTGCCATCAGTGAGAGGGGGTCCGATTCGCCCCAGCATTTT	CAISERGSDSPQHF
few	TRBV6-1	TRBJ2-3	TRBD1	TGTGCCAGCAGTGATGGGACAGGGAAGACAGATACGCAGTATTTT	CASSDGTGKTDTQYF
NA	TRBV12-3/TRBV12-4	TRBJ2-7	NA	TGTGCCAGCACCCCGGGTTTGGGCGAGCAGTACTTC	CASTPGLGEQYF
NA	TRBV5-8	TRBJ1-2	NA	TGTGCCAGCAGCTCCCGACAGGCCCTGCTAGGCTACACCTTC	CASSSRQALLGYTF
NA	TRBV9	TRBJ2-2	NA	TGTGCCAGCAGCGTTAGAGGGACGGGGGAGAACACCGGGGAGCTGTTTTTT	CASSVRGTGENTGELFF
NA	TRBV10-2	TRBJ1-1	NA	TGCGCCAGCACACTCTATGATAGCCCTAACACTGAAGCTTTCTTT	CASTLYDSPNTEAFF
NA	TRBV7-8	TRBJ1-1	NA	TGTGCCAGCAGCTCCGCCGGGACTCCGATTCTTGAAGCTTTCTTT	CASSSAGTPILEAFF
NA	TRBV6-5	TRBJ1-6	TRBD1	TGTGCCAGCAGCCCGTTCGGGACAGATAATTCACCCCTCCACTTT	CASSPFGTDNSPLHF
NA	TRBV10-1	TRBJ1-1	NA	TGCGCCAGCAGTGTCAACAAGAACACTGAAGCTTTCTTT	CASSVNKNTEAFF
NA	TRBV10-3	TRBJ2-7	TRBD1	TGTGCCATCAGGCTTGGACAGGGGATCTACGAGCAGTACTTC	CAIRLGQGIYEQYF
NA	TRBV9	TRBJ2-1	TRBD1	TGTGCCAGCAGCCCAGGACCGGGACAGCCGTCAGATGAGCAGTTCTTC	CASSPGPGQPSDEQFF
NA	TRBV6-6	TRBJ2-2	NA	TGTGCCAGCAGTTACTCAGCTCTTACCGGGGAGCTGTTTTTT	CASSYSALTGELFF
NA	TRBV7-9	TRBJ1-6	TRBD1	TGTGCCAGCAGCTTGGGGGACAGCGGAAATTCACCCCTCCACTTT	CASSLGDSGNSPLHF
NA	TRBV27	TRBJ1-5	NA	TGTGCCAGCAGTTTGATGGGGGCGGTAGGCCAGCCCCAGCATTTT	CASSLMGAVGQPQHF
NA	TRBV12-3/TRBV12-4	TRBJ2-7	TRBD1	TGTGCCAGCAGCCGAGGGACAGCCTTCGACTTC	CASSRGTAFDF
NA	TRBV10-1	TRBJ1-2	NA	TGCGCCAGCAGTGAGTCGAGGGAGTATGGCTACACCTTC	CASSESREYGYTF
NA	TRBV11-3	TRBJ2-3	TRBD2	TGTGCCAGCAGCTCCCGACTAGCCCCAGATACGCAGTATTTT	CASSSRLAPDTQYF
NA	TRBV7-2	TRBJ1-1	NA	TGTGCCAGCAGCTTAGCGGGGCGGACTGAAGCTTTCTTT	CASSLAGRTEAFF
NA	TRBV7-6	TRBJ2-3	TRBD1	TGTGCCAGCAGCTCCCAGGGGGCCACGCAGTATTTT	CASSSQGATQYF
NA	TRBV19	TRBJ1-2	NA	TGTGCCAGTACCACCGGGACTGCGTATGGCTACACCTTC	CASTTGTAYGYTF
NA	TRBV18	TRBJ1-4	TRBD1	TGTGCCAGCTCACCGCGGGACAGCAATGAAAAACTGTTTTTT	CASSPRDSNEKLFF
NA	TRBV6-5	TRBJ1-2	NA	TGTGCCAGCAGACCCTATCCCATGGGGGGTTATGGCTACACCTTC	CASRPYPMGGYGYTF
NA	TRBV11-2	TRBJ2-7	TRBD1	TGTGCCAGCAGCTTCTCGGACAGGCCTCACTACGAGCAGTACTTC	CASSFSDRPHYEQYF
NA	TRBV9	TRBJ1-1	NA	TGTGCCAGCAGCGGGGGGCAACTGAACACTGAAGCTTTCTTT	CASSGGQLNTEAFF
NA	TRBV13	TRBJ2-3	TRBD2	TGTGCCAGCAGCTTAGGATTAGCGGGGGCTCGAAACACAGATACGCAGTATTTT	CASSLGLAGARNTDTQYF
NA	TRBV10-2	TRBJ2-7	TRBD1	TGCGCCAGCAGTTTACAGGGGACCTACGAGCAGTACTTC	CASSLQGTYEQYF
NA	TRBV19	TRBJ1-1	NA	TGTGCCAGTAGTGGCCGACGAGGGGGGAACACTGAAGCTTTCTTT	CASSGRRGGNTEAFF
NA	TRBV6-5	TRBJ1-1	NA	TGTGCCAGCAGTTCTTGGGGGGGGCTGTTATTAGGAGCTTTCTTT	CASSSWGGLLLGAFF
NA	TRBV28	TRBJ2-5	TRBD1	TGTGCCAGCAGTTTTATACAGGGGCTTCGGGAGACCCAGTACTTC	CASSFIQGLRETQYF